This TCR beta chain comes out of a study of T cells in Graves' hyperthyroidism and ophthalmopathy. The length of the CDR3 is 13 residues. The ends lost 2 bases at V and 8 bases at J; junction bases unmatched: 1. Germline CDR1 is SGDLS and CDR2 is YYNGEE. Study-level points and caveats: The model forecast ophthalmopathy, anticipating it by a median roughly 6.5 months before onset.

Details on this clonotype: The target antigen is unknown.

Patients with uncontrolled infections, other autoimmune diseases, pregnancy or lactation were excluded. RNA transcripts yielded amplified TCR beta CDR3 regions. The HTBI primer set served for first-round RT-PCR of the TCR CDR3. TCRdb passed the multiplex PCR reads through MiXCR, listing each CDR3 protein once. Of hundreds of thousands of distinct CDR3 sequences detected, roughly 23% appear once; the ten largest clones hold less than 65%. The V gene is TRBV9, the J gene TRBJ2-1, with TRBD2 identical over 10 bases. Sequenced sample: blood. This receptor was identified in a woman between 70 and 85 years old with Graves' ophthalmopathy. CDR3 DNA sequence: TGTGCCAGCAGCGTCCTAGCGGGAGATGAGCAGTTCTTC. It is translated as CASSVLAGDEQFF.